A selection of T cell receptor beta chains follows, all from one sample in a study of CD8 T cells in Susac syndrome. TCRdb fed the immunoSEQ multiplex PCR reads into MiXCR, producing one record per CDR3 protein. Here the sample spans 130,000 or so distinct CDR3 sequences, 75% to 90% being singletons. Specimen: CD8+ T cells from PBMCs. The receptors shown here come from a human donor with multiple sclerosis. The CDR3 runs from the conserved cysteine through the conserved F or W. D genes are given only for firm matches. Size tells how often a clone was seen (once, few, many) or the class of an expanded clone, and some rows leave it out.

clone_size | j_call | v_call | d_call | cdr3_nt | cdr3_aa
- | TRBJ2-3 | TRBV28 | - | TGTGCCAGCAGTACCGGGTTTACTAGCACAGATACGCAGTATTTT | CASSTGFTSTDTQYF
- | TRBJ2-1 | TRBV7-9 | TRBD2 | TGTGCCAGCAGCTACCCCACTTCACTAGCGGGACCATACAATGAGCAGTTCTTC | CASSYPTSLAGPYNEQFF
- | TRBJ1-2 | TRBV3-1 | - | TGTGCCAGCAGCCCCTGGACAGCTTATGGCTACACCTTC | CASSPWTAYGYTF
- | TRBJ2-1 | TRBV28 | - | TGTGCCAGCAGTTTGGACAGAGCCTACAATGAGCAGTTCTTC | CASSLDRAYNEQFF
- | TRBJ1-1 | TRBV4-2 | - | TGTGCCAGCAGCCAAGTTCCCCAGGGGAACACTGAAGCTTTCTTT | CASSQVPQGNTEAFF
- | TRBJ1-2 | TRBV12-3/TRBV12-4 | - | TGTGCCAGCAGTACCGACAGGACCGGCTACACCTTC | CASSTDRTGYTF
- | TRBJ2-1 | TRBV5-4 | TRBD2 | TGTGCCAGCAGCTTTTCAGCGGGGGGGCTAGCGGCTGAGCAGTTCTTC | CASSFSAGGLAAEQFF
- | TRBJ2-1 | TRBV13 | TRBD2 | TGTGCCAGCAGGCGGGAGTACAATGAGCAGTTCTTC | CASRREYNEQFF
- | TRBJ2-1 | TRBV14 | - | TGTGCCAGCAGCCAAGTCATTTCGAAGTCCTACAATGAGCAGTTCTTC | CASSQVISKSYNEQFF
- | TRBJ2-1 | TRBV27 | - | TGTGCCAGCAGGCCCTCGGGCTCCTACAATGAGCAGTTCTTC | CASRPSGSYNEQFF
- | TRBJ1-1 | TRBV30 | - | TGTGCCTGGAGCCAGGGACTGAAGATGAACACTGAAGCTTTCTTT | CAWSQGLKMNTEAFF
- | TRBJ2-1 | TRBV28 | TRBD1 | TGTGCCAGCAGTCGAAAGCCCGGGACAGTGTTGGAGCAGTTCTTC | CASSRKPGTVLEQFF
once | TRBJ2-7 | TRBV27 | - | TGTGCCAGCAATATCTCCCGAAACTCCGAGCAGTACTTC | CASNISRNSEQYF
- | TRBJ1-5 | TRBV28 | - | TGTGCCAGCAGTTCATTTTTAAGTACTCAGCCCCAGCATTTT | CASSSFLSTQPQHF
- | TRBJ2-2 | TRBV4-1 | - | TGCGCCAGCAGCCCTTGGCTCAAGAGGGCCGGGGAGCTGTTTTTT | CASSPWLKRAGELFF
- | TRBJ1-1 | TRBV27 | - | TGTGCCAGCAGTTTATTATTAGGGGCTGAAGCTTTCTTT | CASSLLLGAEAFF